Listed here are 27 T cell receptor beta chains from one sample, sequenced in a study of blood T cell repertoires in COVID-19. Generated by immunoSEQ multiplex PCR, the TCRdb table keeps only in-frame clones and is missing some. The sample has some 360,000 clones, about nine tenths seen once. Material for sequencing was PBMCs or T cells enriched from blood (not recorded which). The receptors were sampled from a woman aged 25 to 39 who had been exposed to COVID-19.

To note about this clone: A junction end diverges from the germline sequence, so it may reflect a read error. The chain uses TRBV2 and TRBJ2-2; TRBD2 matches 8 bases. Germline lookup yields CDR1 SNHLY and CDR2 FYNNEI. This CDR3 contains 14 residues. This CDR3 is CVTGVAGNSGELFF. The CDR3 region has the DNA TGCGTGACCGGGGTAGCGGGAAACTCCGGGGAGCTGTTTTTT.

The J gene is TRBJ1-2, the V gene TRBV19, with D tentatively TRBD1 (6 bases). The CDR3 totals 14 residues. The germline gives CDR1 LNHDA, CDR2 SQIVND (reference sequence). Trimming left V 1 base short and J 6 bases short, with 12 bases between. The chain's CDR3 is CASSIGTAQNGYTF. Here the CDR3 DNA reads TGTGCCAGTAGTATAGGGACAGCGCAGAATGGCTACACCTTC. Using reference TRBV19 and TRBJ1-2 for the parts outside the CDR3, the full variable domain is DGGITQSPKYLFRKEGQNVTLSCEQNLNHDAMYWYRQDPGQGLRLIYYSQIVNDFQKGDIAEGYSVSREKKESFPLTVTSAQKNPTAFYLCASSIGTAQNGYTFGSGTRLTVV.

This sequence joins TRBV28 and TRBJ1-3; D remains ambiguous. The germline gives CDR1 MDHEN, CDR2 SYDVKM. Between the trimmed V and J ends, which lost 6 bases and 4 bases, there was a span of 16 bases. The CDR3 is made up of 15 amino acids. The chain's CDR3 is CASRSGSALGNTIYF. The CDR3 DNA reads TGTGCCAGCAGGTCCGGGTCTGCCCTCGGAAACACCATATATTTT.

The rearrangement uses TRBV15 and TRBJ1-3; 8 positions match TRBD1. CDR1 LNHNV and CDR2 YYDKDF come from the germline V gene (reference sequence). V trimming: 0 bases; J trimming: 3 bases; junction bases outside the gene matches: 7. This CDR3 is built from 17 residues. The CDR3 sequence: CATSRDGTGGRGNTIYF. CDR3 bases: TGTGCCACCAGCAGAGATGGTACAGGGGGTCGTGGAAACACCATATATTTT.

This sequence joins TRBV7-8 and TRBJ1-4; 8 bases fit TRBD1. In germline, CDR1 is SGHVS, CDR2 FQNEAQ. The CDR3 contains 17 residues. Trimming took 11 bases from V and 2 from J; bases not matched to a gene: 16. CDR3 in amino acids: CASGGQGAFPTNEKLFF. The CDR3, as DNA: TGTGCCTCTGGCGGGCAGGGGGCTTTCCCTACTAATGAAAAACTGTTTTTT. The full variable domain, in which reference TRBV7-8 and TRBJ1-4 provide the parts outside the CDR3, is GAGVSQSPRYKVAKRGQDVALRCDPISGHVSLFWYQQALGQGPEFLTYFQNEAQLDKSGLPSDRFFAERPEGSVSTLKIQRTQQEDSAVYLCASGGQGAFPTNEKLFFGSGTQLSVL.

The V gene is TRBV11-2, the J gene TRBJ1-2, with TRBD1 as a possible D gene (5 bases). Trimming stripped 0 bases from V and 0 bases from J, with 11 bases between. Germline CDR1 and CDR2: SGHAT and FQNNGV. CDR3 size: 16 residues. The CDR3 DNA follows: TGTGCCAGCAGCTTAGATATGACAGTATCTAACTATGGCTACACCTTC. This encodes CASSLDMTVSNYGYTF.

The chain uses TRBV3-1 (or the pseudogene TRBV3-2) and TRBJ2-3; a possible D gene is TRBD2 (5 bases). The CDR3 covers 15 residues. Germline values: CDR1 LGHDT, CDR2 YNNKEL (reference sequence). Trimming cost V 4 bases and J 6 bases, with 17 bases left between them. CDR3 loop: CASSPIAGTLDTQYF. The CDR3 DNA is TGTGCCAGCAGCCCGATTGCGGGTACGTTGGATACGCAGTATTTT.

The chain uses TRBV2 and TRBJ1-2; weak D call: TRBD1 (5 bases). The germline gives CDR1 SNHLY, CDR2 FYNNEI. This CDR3 comprises 12 residues. V gave up 10 bases and J gave up 7 bases, with 16 bases separating them. The CDR3 here is CAIKTQGVGYTF. CDR3 sequence (DNA): TGTGCCATCAAAACCCAAGGGGTTGGCTACACCTTC.

This clone came up once. The chain links TRBV5-1 to TRBJ2-3; 7 bases agree with TRBD2. Trimming cost V 1 base and J 0 bases; bases outside gene matches: 26. This CDR3 spans 23 amino acids. From germline, CDR1 is SGHRS and CDR2 YFSETQ. The CDR3 coding sequence is TGCGCCAGCAGCTTGAGGCTTCTGGGGGGAAGGGCTAGCGGAACCTTCAGCACAGATACGCAGTATTTT. Protein sequence: CASSLRLLGGRASGTFSTDTQYF.

The chain joins TRBV19 to TRBJ2-1; no clear D gene. With 4 bases removed from V and 0 bases from J, the gap between germline ends came to 7 bases. This CDR3 spans 14 amino acids. Germline V CDR1 and CDR2: LNHDA, SQIVND (reference sequence). CDR3 loop: CASSSKSSYNEQFF. CDR3 nucleotides: TGTGCCAGTAGTAGCAAGAGCTCCTACAATGAGCAGTTCTTC.

The gene calls are TRBV7-3 and TRBJ2-5; 7 positions match TRBD2. Trimming took 5 bases from V and 3 from J; bases not matched to a gene: 3. The CDR3 is 13 residues long. Germline CDR1 reads SGHTA; CDR2 reads FQGTGA. The CDR3 nucleotides are TGTGCCAGCAGCATGGGACTAAAAGAGACCCAGTACTTC. Translating it yields CASSMGLKETQYF.

This chain's CDR3 is CATSATGDEQYF. The CDR3 bases are TGTGCCACCAGTGCCACAGGGGACGAGCAGTACTTC. The rearrangement uses TRBV24-1 and TRBJ2-7; 7 positions agree with TRBD1. The CDR3 totals 12 residues. CDR1 KGHDR and CDR2 SFDVKD come from the germline V gene. V shed 5 bases, J shed 5 bases, and the junction held 2 bases outside the gene matches.

The chain combines TRBV4-2 with TRBJ2-7; D is possibly TRBD2 (6 bases). Deletions cut 1 base from V and 0 bases from J, with 16 bases between. This CDR3 comprises 17 residues. Looked up from germline, CDR1 is LGHNA and CDR2 is YNFKEQ. CDR3 protein: CASSQGVLAEGSYEQYF. CDR3 DNA: TGTGCCAGCAGCCAAGGGGTACTAGCAGAGGGCTCCTACGAGCAGTACTTC.

V and J are TRBV19 and TRBJ2-1; 8 nucleotides line up with TRBD2. V lost 8 bases and J lost 9; bases outside the gene matches: 9. From germline, CDR1 is LNHDA and CDR2 SQIVND (reference sequence). This CDR3 is 13 amino acids long. CDR3 in amino acids: CASFDSGNGEQFF. For the CDR3, the DNA is TGTGCCAGTTTCGATAGCGGGAATGGTGAGCAGTTCTTC.

The chain has TRBV28 and TRBJ2-7, with TRBD2 as a possible D gene (7 bases). This CDR3 has 15 residues. Germline CDR1 MDHEN, CDR2 SYDVKM. V lost 6 bases and J 0 bases, leaving 15 bases between the germline ends. The CDR3 region is CASRRGGTISYEQYF. The CDR3 DNA sequence: TGTGCCAGCAGGAGGGGGGGGACTATCTCCTACGAGCAGTACTTC.

The rearrangement joins TRBV12-3 or TRBV12-4 to TRBJ2-7; maybe TRBD2 (5 bases). V gave up 5 bases and J gave up 3 bases, with 11 bases separating them. CDR3 length: 13 amino acids. The CDR3 protein is CASSPSRDYEQYF. CDR3 coding DNA: TGTGCCAGCAGTCCAAGCCGGGACTACGAGCAGTACTTC.

The chain carries TRBV14 and TRBJ2-7; 12 bases line up with TRBD2. The trim removed 5 bases at V and 9 bases at J, leaving 14 bases unmatched. From germline, CDR1 is SGHDN and CDR2 FVKESK. The CDR3 totals 16 residues. In DNA, the CDR3 is TGTGCCAGCAGCGACTTATCTAGCGGGAGGGCCTTGTTGCAGTACTTC. This translates into CASSDLSSGRALLQYF.

The chain links TRBV18 to TRBJ1-2; tentatively, D is TRBD1 (6 bases). Trimming cost V 3 bases and J 2 bases, with 16 bases left between them. This CDR3 comprises 16 residues. Looked up from germline, CDR1 is KGHSH and CDR2 is LQKENI. The CDR3 DNA sequence: TGTGCCAGCTCACCTTCGATACAGGGCCTGAACTATGGCTACACCTTC. Its protein product is CASSPSIQGLNYGYTF.

This chain uses TRBV5-1 with TRBJ1-5, with D possibly being TRBD1 (5 bases). Per germline, CDR1 SGHRS and CDR2 YFSETQ. The germline V and J ends were trimmed by 0 bases and 4 bases, with 11 bases remaining between them. This CDR3 is 15 amino acids long. CDR3 sequence: CASSLDDSLNQPQHF. The DNA of the CDR3 is TGCGCCAGCAGCTTGGACGACAGTCTGAATCAGCCCCAGCATTTT.

The chain joins TRBV18 to TRBJ1-1; TRBD1 matches 9 bases. Germline V gene lookup returns CDR1 KGHSH and CDR2 LQKENI. The CDR3 has 18 residues. Trimming at V came to 0 bases and at J to 5 bases, leaving 13 bases not matched to a gene. The CDR3 nucleotides read TGTGCCAGCTCACCACCGAATCTGGGAGGACAGGGGAGAACTGAAGCTTTCTTT. Translated: CASSPPNLGGQGRTEAFF.

The chain recombines TRBV25-1 with TRBJ1-2; possible D gene TRBD1, 5 bases. This CDR3 spans 11 amino acids. From germline, CDR1 is MGHDK and CDR2 SYGVNS. V lost 3 bases and J 8 bases, leaving 7 bases between the germline ends. DNA for the CDR3: TGTGCCAGCAGTGATTGGGGCGGCTACACCTTC. It specifies CASSDWGGYTF.

The V call is TRBV2, the J call TRBJ1-1; the D is unclear. Germline CDR1 and CDR2: SNHLY and FYNNEI. The ends were cut back, 4 bases at V and 0 bases at J, with 6 bases in the middle. The CDR3 contains 13 residues. In DNA, the CDR3 is TGTGCCAGCAGTGGACTAGTGAACACTGAAGCTTTCTTT. Translated, it gives CASSGLVNTEAFF. Full variable domain (rest looked up from reference TRBV2 and TRBJ1-1): EPEVTQTPSHQVTQMGQEVILRCVPISNHLYFYWYRQILGQKVEFLVSFYNNEISEKSEIFDDQFSVERPDGSNFTLKIRSTKLEDSAMYFCASSGLVNTEAFFGQGTRLTVV.

V gene TRBV9 combines with J gene TRBJ2-3, with TRBD1 matching over 10 bases. The V segment lost 0 bases and the J segment 1 base; nucleotides outside the gene matches: 5. The CDR3 consists of 17 residues. Germline assignment: CDR1 SGDLS and CDR2 YYNGEE. The CDR3 DNA reads as TGTGCCAGCAGCGTAGCCCCGGGGACAGGGGGCACAGATACGCAGTATTTT. Translated, it gives CASSVAPGTGGTDTQYF.

The chain links TRBV6-5 to TRBJ2-3, with 9 bases aligning to TRBD2. The CDR3 covers 16 residues. V trimming: 4 bases; J trimming: 0 bases; junction bases outside the gene matches: 5. Germline V CDR1 and CDR2: MNHEY, SVGAGI. The CDR3 sequence: CASSFSGSRSTDTQYF. The CDR3 DNA is TGTGCCAGCAGTTTTAGCGGGAGTCGGAGCACAGATACGCAGTATTTT.

The gene calls are TRBV7-8 and TRBJ2-7; D is possibly TRBD1 (8 bases). CDR3 length: 16 residues. V was pared by 2 bases and J by 4 bases, with 18 bases between. Germline V gene lookup returns CDR1 SGHVS and CDR2 FQNEAQ. The CDR3 nucleotides read TGTGCCAGCAGCTTAAGCCCGGACAGGGAGGGGTACGAGCAGTACTTC. The encoded protein is CASSLSPDREGYEQYF. Full variable domain (rest looked up from reference TRBV7-8 and TRBJ2-7): GAGVSQSPRYKVAKRGQDVALRCDPISGHVSLFWYQQALGQGPEFLTYFQNEAQLDKSGLPSDRFFAERPEGSVSTLKIQRTQQEDSAVYLCASSLSPDREGYEQYFGPGTRLTVT.

The chain couples TRBV15 to TRBJ2-2, with 14 bases that match TRBD2. Trimming removed 1 base from V and 5 bases from J; junction bases left unmatched: 3. This CDR3 has 17 amino acids. Germline V gene lookup returns CDR1 LNHNV and CDR2 YYDKDF (reference sequence). The CDR3 loop reads CATSRGLAGGRTGELFF. CDR3 nucleotides: TGTGCCACCAGCAGAGGACTAGCGGGAGGGCGAACCGGGGAGCTGTTTTTT.

The V call is TRBV3-1 (or the pseudogene TRBV3-2), the J call TRBJ2-5; 7 bases line up with TRBD2. Losses at the gene ends were 6 bases for V and 0 bases for J; bases not matched to a gene: 13. The CDR3 covers 17 residues. CDR1 and CDR2 (germline): LGHDT, YNNKEL (reference sequence). The CDR3 bases are TGTGCCAGCAGTCAAAGAAAAAACGGGAGGCACCAAGAGACCCAGTACTTC. Translating gives CASSQRKNGRHQETQYF.